This T cell receptor beta chain was profiled in a study of shared clonotypes between healthy human individuals. Study outcomes and limitations: Limited genetic and exposure-history diversity came from having few donors.

Researchers ran the assay at a deep level. Data came from immunoSEQ multiplex PCR; TCRdb stores just in-frame clones and leaves some out. The sample has a few hundred thousand clones, 60% to 80% seen once. Worth noting for this clone: Antigen specificity is unknown.

The sequencing input was PBMCs. The receptor's source is a woman aged 40 to 50 in good health. Some clones in this sample may be carry-over from other donors' samples.

CDR3 DNA sequence: TGTGCCAGCAGCCTGCGAGGAGGGAAGGGGTGGGAGACCCAGTACTTC. Translated, it gives CASSLRGGKGWETQYF. This chain connects TRBV5-5 to TRBJ2-5, with D possibly being TRBD2 (6 bases). Germline CDR1 SGHKS, CDR2 YYEKEE (reference sequence). V lost 4 bases and J lost 5, with 21 bases in between. The CDR3 is 16 residues long.